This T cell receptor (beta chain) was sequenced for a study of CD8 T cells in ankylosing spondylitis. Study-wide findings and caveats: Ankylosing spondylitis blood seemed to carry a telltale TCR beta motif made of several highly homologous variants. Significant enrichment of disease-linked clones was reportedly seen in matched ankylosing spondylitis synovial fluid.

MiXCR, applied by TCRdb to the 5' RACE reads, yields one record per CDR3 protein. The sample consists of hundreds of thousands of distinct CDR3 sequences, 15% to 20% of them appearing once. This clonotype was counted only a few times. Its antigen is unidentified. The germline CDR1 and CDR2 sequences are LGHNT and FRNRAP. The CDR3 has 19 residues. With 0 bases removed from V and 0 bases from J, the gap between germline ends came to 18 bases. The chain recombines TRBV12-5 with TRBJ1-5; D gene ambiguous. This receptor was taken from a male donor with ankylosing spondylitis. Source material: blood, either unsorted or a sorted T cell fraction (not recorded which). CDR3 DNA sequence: TGTGCTAGTGGTTTGGTACTTATGGACGGATCCTATAGCAATCAGCCCCAGCATTTT. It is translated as CASGLVLMDGSYSNQPQHF.